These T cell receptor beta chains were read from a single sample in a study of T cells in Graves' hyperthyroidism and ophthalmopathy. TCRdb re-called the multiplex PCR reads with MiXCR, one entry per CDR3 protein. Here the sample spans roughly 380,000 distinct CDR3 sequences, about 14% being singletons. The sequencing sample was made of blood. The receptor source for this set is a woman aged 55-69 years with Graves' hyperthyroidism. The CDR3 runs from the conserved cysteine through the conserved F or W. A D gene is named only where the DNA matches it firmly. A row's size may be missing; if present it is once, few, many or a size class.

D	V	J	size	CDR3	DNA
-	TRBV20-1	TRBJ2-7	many	CSAGQGSSYEQYF	TGCAGTGCTGGGCAGGGGAGCTCCTACGAGCAGTACTTC
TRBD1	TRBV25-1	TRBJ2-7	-	CASSGTGGDFYEQYF	TGTGCCAGCAGTGGTACAGGGGGCGACTTCTACGAGCAGTACTTC
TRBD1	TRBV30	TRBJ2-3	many	CAWSPGQANQDTQYF	TGTGCCTGGAGCCCCGGACAGGCTAACCAGGATACGCAGTATTTT
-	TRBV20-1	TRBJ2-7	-	CSARGQQGKSYEQYF	TGCAGTGCTAGAGGTCAACAGGGAAAGTCCTACGAGCAGTACTTC
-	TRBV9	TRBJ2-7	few	CASSAQPGSPYEQYF	TGTGCCAGCAGCGCTCAACCAGGCAGCCCCTACGAGCAGTACTTC
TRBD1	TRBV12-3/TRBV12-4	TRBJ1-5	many	CASSSDRRNQPQHF	TGTGCCAGCAGCTCGGACAGGCGCAATCAGCCCCAGCATTTT
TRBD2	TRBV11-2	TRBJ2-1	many	CASNTGPLAEYNEQFF	TGTGCCAGCAACACAGGCCCACTAGCGGAATACAATGAGCAGTTCTTC
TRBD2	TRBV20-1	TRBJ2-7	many	CSARKPGTSGRFYEQYF	TGCAGTGCTAGAAAACCCGGGACTAGCGGGAGATTCTACGAGCAGTACTTC
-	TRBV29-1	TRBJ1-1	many	CSVHPYTEAFF	TGCAGCGTCCACCCCTACACTGAAGCTTTCTTT
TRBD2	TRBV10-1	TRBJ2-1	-	CASSESGRAFEQFF	TGCGCCAGCAGTGAAAGCGGGAGGGCCTTTGAGCAGTTCTTC
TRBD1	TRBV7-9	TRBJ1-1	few	CASSTYRGRVTEAFF	TGTGCCAGCAGCACTTACAGGGGGCGCGTCACTGAAGCTTTCTTT
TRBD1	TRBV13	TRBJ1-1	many	CASSNRDRGATEAFF	TGTGCCAGCAGCAACCGGGACAGGGGTGCGACTGAAGCTTTCTTT
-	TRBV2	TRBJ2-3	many	CASSGRLVQDTQYF	TGTGCCAGCAGCGGCAGACTAGTACAAGATACGCAGTATTTT
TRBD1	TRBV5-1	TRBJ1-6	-	CASSPNLQGMVNSPLHF	TGCGCCAGCAGCCCGAATTTACAGGGGATGGTGAATTCACCCCTCCACTTT
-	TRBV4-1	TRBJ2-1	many	CASSQPILGPEQFF	TGCGCCAGCAGCCAGCCCATTCTAGGACCCGAGCAGTTCTTC
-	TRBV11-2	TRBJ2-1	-	CASSLEWSNEQFF	TGTGCCAGCAGCTTAGAGTGGTCCAATGAGCAGTTCTTC
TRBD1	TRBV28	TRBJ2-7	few	CASSFGDRGYEQYF	TGTGCCAGCAGTTTTGGGGACAGGGGATACGAGCAGTACTTC
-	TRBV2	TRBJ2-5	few	CASSPGTGDQETQYF	TGTGCCAGCAGCCCCGGGACCGGGGACCAAGAGACCCAGTACTTC
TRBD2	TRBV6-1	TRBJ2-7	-	CASNLSGVEGSYEQYF	TGTGCCAGCAACCTTAGCGGGGTGGAAGGGTCCTACGAGCAGTACTTC
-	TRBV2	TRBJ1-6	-	CASRMGSYNSPLHF	TGTGCCAGCAGGATGGGGTCCTATAATTCACCCCTCCACTTT
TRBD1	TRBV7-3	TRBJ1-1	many	CASSPTGENTEAFF	TGTGCCAGCAGTCCTACAGGGGAGAACACTGAAGCTTTCTTT
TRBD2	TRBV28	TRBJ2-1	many	CASSWSGSLNEQFF	TGTGCCAGCAGTTGGAGCGGGAGTTTGAATGAGCAGTTCTTC
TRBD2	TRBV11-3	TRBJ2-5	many	CASSSPGRGVETQYF	TGTGCCAGCAGCTCCCCAGGGAGGGGAGTAGAGACCCAGTACTTC
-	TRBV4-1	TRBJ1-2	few	CASSQGGGFYGYTF	TGCGCCAGCAGCCAAGGCGGAGGGTTTTATGGCTACACCTTC
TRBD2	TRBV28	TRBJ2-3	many	CASSFIAGGSADTQYF	TGTGCCAGCAGTTTTATAGCGGGAGGTTCTGCAGATACGCAGTATTTT
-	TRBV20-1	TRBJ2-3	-	CSAPGYRAASTDTQYF	TGCAGTGCGCCAGGGTATCGGGCCGCAAGCACAGATACGCAGTATTTT
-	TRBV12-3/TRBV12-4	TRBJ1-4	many	CASRGQISNEKLFF	TGTGCCAGCAGGGGACAAATTTCTAATGAAAAACTGTTTTTT
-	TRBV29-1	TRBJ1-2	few	CSVTGPYGYTF	TGCAGCGTGACAGGCCCCTATGGCTACACCTTC
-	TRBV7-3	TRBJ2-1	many	CASSQNYNEQFF	TGTGCCAGCAGCCAGAACTACAATGAGCAGTTCTTC
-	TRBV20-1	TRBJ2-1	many	CSARDPAGNSYNEQFF	TGCAGTGCTAGAGACCCAGCGGGTAACTCCTACAATGAGCAGTTCTTC
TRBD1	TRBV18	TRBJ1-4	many	CASSAPGQYNEKLFF	TGTGCCAGCTCAGCCCCGGGACAGTATAATGAAAAACTGTTTTTT
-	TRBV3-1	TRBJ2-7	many	CASSKEPRVVYEQYF	TGTGCCAGCAGTAAAGAACCCAGGGTGGTGTACGAGCAGTACTTC
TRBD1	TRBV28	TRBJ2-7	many	CASRRNTGTGGAYEQYF	TGTGCCAGCAGACGTAACACCGGGACAGGGGGTGCCTACGAGCAGTACTTC
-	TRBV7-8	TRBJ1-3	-	CASSPWTLSSGNTIYF	TGTGCCAGCAGCCCTTGGACACTGAGCTCTGGAAACACCATATATTTT
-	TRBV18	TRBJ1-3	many	CASSPQRSSGNTIYF	TGTGCCAGCTCACCACAGAGGAGCTCTGGAAACACCATATATTTT
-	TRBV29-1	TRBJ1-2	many	CSDRTQNYGYTF	TGCAGCGACCGGACACAGAACTATGGCTACACCTTC
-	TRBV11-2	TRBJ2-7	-	CASSLFRHAGYEQYF	TGTGCCAGCAGCTTATTCCGGCATGCAGGCTACGAGCAGTACTTC